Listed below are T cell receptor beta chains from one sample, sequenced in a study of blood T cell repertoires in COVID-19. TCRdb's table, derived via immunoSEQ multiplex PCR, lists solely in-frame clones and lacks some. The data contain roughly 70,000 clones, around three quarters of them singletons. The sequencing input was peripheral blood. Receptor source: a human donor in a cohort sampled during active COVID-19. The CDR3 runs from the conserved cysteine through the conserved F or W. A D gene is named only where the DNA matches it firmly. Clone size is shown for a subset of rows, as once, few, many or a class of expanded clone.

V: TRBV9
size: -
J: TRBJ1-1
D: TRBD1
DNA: TGTGCCAGCAGCGGTGGGACAGGGGCGAACACTGAAGCTTTCTTT
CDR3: CASSGGTGANTEAFF

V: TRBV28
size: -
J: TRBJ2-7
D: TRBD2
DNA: TGTGCCAGCAGTTTATCCGGCGGGAGGGGGTACGAGCAGTACTTC
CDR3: CASSLSGGRGYEQYF

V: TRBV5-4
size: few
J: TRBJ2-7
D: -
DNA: TGTGCCAGCAGCTTGGGCGGCTACGAGCAGTACTTC
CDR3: CASSLGGYEQYF

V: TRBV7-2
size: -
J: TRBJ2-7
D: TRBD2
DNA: TGTGCCAGCAGCCTCGGGACTAGCGGAACCTACGAGCAGTACTTC
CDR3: CASSLGTSGTYEQYF

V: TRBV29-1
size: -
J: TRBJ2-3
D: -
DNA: TGCAGCGTTGAAGTGGCATCAATAACGCAGTATTTT
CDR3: CSVEVASITQYF

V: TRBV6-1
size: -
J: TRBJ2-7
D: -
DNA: TGTGCCAGCAGTGAAATCGACAGGCTCTACGAGCAGTACTTC
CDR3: CASSEIDRLYEQYF

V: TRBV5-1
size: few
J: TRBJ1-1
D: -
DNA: TGCGCCAGCAGCTTGAACGGGGGGGACACTGAAGCTTTCTTT
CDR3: CASSLNGGDTEAFF

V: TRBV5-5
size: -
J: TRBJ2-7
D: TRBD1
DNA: TGTGCCAGCAGCTTGGCCCCTCAACCGGGACAGGTTACCTACGAGCAGTACTTC
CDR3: CASSLAPQPGQVTYEQYF

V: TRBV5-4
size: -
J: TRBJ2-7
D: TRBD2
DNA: TGTGCCAGCAGCTCTTCTAGCGGGAGGGGGCCTAACGAGCAGTACTTC
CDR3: CASSSSSGRGPNEQYF

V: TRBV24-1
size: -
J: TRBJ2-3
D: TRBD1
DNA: TGTGCCACCAGTGACTCGGGACAGGGCTTAGATACGCAGTATTTT
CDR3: CATSDSGQGLDTQYF

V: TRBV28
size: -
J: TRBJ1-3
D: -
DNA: TGTGCCAGCAGTTTACTGCAGGGGCCTGGAAACACCATATATTTT
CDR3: CASSLLQGPGNTIYF

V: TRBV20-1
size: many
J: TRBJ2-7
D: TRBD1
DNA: TGCAGTGCTAGTGGACAGGCAACCTACGAGCAGTACTTC
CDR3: CSASGQATYEQYF

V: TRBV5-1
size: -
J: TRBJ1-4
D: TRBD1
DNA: TGCGCCAGCAAGACCGGGACAGGGATCGGAAAACTGTTTTTT
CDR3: CASKTGTGIGKLFF

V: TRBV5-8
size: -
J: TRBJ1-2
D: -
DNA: TGTGCCAGCAGCTTGGGACGGGACTATGGCTACACCTTC
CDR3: CASSLGRDYGYTF

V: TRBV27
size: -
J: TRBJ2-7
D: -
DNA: TGTGCCAGCAGTTTTGATAACAGCAGGCAGTACTTC
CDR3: CASSFDNSRQYF

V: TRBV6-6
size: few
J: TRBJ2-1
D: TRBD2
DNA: TGTGCCAGCAGTCCAGGGCTAGCGGGAGTGGTTGAGCAGTTCTTC
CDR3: CASSPGLAGVVEQFF

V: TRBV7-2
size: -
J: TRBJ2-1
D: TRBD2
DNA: TGTGCCAGCAGCTTGGGGACTAGCGGGAGTTCCGATGAGCAGTTCTTC
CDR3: CASSLGTSGSSDEQFF

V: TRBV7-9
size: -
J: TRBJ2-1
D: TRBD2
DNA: TGTGCCAGCAGCACTAGCGGGAGCGGGTCCTACAATGAGCAGTTCTTC
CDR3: CASSTSGSGSYNEQFF

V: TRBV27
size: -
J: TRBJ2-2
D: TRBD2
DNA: TGTGCCAGCAGCCGGACTAGCGTAACACCCGGGGAGCTGTTTTTT
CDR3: CASSRTSVTPGELFF

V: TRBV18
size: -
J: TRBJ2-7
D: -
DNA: TGTGCCAGCTCCTCCGAGGCCTACGAGCAGTACTTC
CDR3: CASSSEAYEQYF

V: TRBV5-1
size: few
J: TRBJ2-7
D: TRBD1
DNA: TGCGCCAGCAGCTTAAGGACAGGGGGGCACGAGCAGTACTTC
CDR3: CASSLRTGGHEQYF

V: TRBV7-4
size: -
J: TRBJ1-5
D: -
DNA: TGTGCCAGCAGCTTAGTCTGGACAGCCTCGAGCCCCCAGCATTTT
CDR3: CASSLVWTASSPQHF

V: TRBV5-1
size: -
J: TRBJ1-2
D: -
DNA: TGCGCCAGCAGTGCGGAGCAGGGGTTGGGCTACACCTTC
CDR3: CASSAEQGLGYTF

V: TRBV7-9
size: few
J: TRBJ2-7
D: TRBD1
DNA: TGTGCCAGCAGCCCGGACAGGGGAGAACACTACGAGCAGTACTTC
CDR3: CASSPDRGEHYEQYF

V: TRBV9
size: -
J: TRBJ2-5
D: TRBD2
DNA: TGTGCCAGCAGCGTAGGAAGGGGGCTAGCGGGAGAAGAGACCCAGTACTTC
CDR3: CASSVGRGLAGEETQYF

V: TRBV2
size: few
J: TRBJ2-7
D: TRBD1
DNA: TGTGCCAGCAGTGAACCCGGACAGGGAGCCTACGAGCAGTACTTC
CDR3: CASSEPGQGAYEQYF

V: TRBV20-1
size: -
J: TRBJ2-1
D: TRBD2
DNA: TGCAGTGCTAGTTTGGCTAGCGGAGATGTGGATGAGCAGTTCTTC
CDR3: CSASLASGDVDEQFF

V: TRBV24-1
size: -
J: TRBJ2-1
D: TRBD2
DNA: TGTGCCACCAGTGATTTAGGGTGGGAGGGCCAAGAAAATGAGCAGTTCTTC
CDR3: CATSDLGWEGQENEQFF

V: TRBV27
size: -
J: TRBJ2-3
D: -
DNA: TGTGCCAGCAGTTTTGCCTCCAGGGCGGGACCGCAGCCGGGGGGCACAGATACGCAGTATTTT
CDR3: CASSFASRAGPQPGGTDTQYF

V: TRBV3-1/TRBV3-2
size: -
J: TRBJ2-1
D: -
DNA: TGTGCCAGCAGCCAAGAAGGGAGCGGCGAGCAGTTCTTC
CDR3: CASSQEGSGEQFF

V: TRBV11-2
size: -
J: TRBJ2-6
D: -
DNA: TGTGCCAGCAGAATTAGTTTCAGGGATGGGGCCAACGTCCTGACTTTC
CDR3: CASRISFRDGANVLTF

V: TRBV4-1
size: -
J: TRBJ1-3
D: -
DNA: TGCGCCAGCAGCCAAGATACAGCAAACACCATATATTTT
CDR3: CASSQDTANTIYF

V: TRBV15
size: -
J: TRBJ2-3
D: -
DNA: TGTGCCACCTCAACTACCACAGATACGCAGTATTTT
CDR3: CATSTTTDTQYF

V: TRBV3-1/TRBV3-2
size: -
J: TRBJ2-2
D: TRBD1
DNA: TGTGCCAGCAGCCTCACACTAGGGGGCCGTAGCACCGGGGAGCTGTTTTTT
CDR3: CASSLTLGGRSTGELFF

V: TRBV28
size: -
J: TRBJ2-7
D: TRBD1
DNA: TGTGCCAGCAGACAGGGACAGTTCGGCGAGCAGTACTTC
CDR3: CASRQGQFGEQYF

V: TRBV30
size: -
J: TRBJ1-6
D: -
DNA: TGTGCCTGGGGGACGCTCGGGAATTCACCCCTCCACTTT
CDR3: CAWGTLGNSPLHF

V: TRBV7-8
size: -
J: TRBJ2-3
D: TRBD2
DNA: TGTGCCAGCAGCTTAGGGACTAGCGGGATCACAGATACGCAGTATTTT
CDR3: CASSLGTSGITDTQYF

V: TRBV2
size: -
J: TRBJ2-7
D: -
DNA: TGTGCCAGCAGCGCCGAGTATTACGAGCAGTACTTC
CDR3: CASSAEYYEQYF

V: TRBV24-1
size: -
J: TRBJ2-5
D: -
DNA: TGTGCCACCAGTGGTGCAGGGGGGGAGACCCAGTACTTC
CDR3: CATSGAGGETQYF

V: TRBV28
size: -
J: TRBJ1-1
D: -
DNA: TGTGCCAGCAGTTTACAGTATCCGCCGGCTTTCTTT
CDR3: CASSLQYPPAFF

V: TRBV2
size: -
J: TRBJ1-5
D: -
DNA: TGTGCCAGCAGTGAACAGAGGCAGCCCCAGCATTTT
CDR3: CASSEQRQPQHF

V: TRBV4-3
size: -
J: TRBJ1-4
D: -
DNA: TGCGCCAGCTCGGGGCGGGAGAATGAAAAACTGTTTTTT
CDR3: CASSGRENEKLFF

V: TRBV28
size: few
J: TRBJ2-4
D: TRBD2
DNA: TGTGCCAGCAGTTCCCGACCTCCGGGACTAGCGGGGTTAATAGCCAAAAACATTCAGTACTTC
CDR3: CASSSRPPGLAGLIAKNIQYF

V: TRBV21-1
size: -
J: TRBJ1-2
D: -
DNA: TGTGCCAGCACCCCTGATCATTCAGGTGGGTTGGCCTATGGCTACACCTTC
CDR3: CASTPDHSGGLAYGYTF

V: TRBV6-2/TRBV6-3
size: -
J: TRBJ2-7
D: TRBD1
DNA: TGTGCCAGCAGTTACTGGACAGGGGGGTCCTACGAGCAGTACTTC
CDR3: CASSYWTGGSYEQYF

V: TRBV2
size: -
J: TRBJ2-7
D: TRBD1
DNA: TGTGCCAGCAGTGAATCGACAGGGGGCTCCTACGAGCAGTACTTC
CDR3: CASSESTGGSYEQYF

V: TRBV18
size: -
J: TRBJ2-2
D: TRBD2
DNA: TGTGCCAGCTCACTGGAGGGACTAGGAGCGTCCGGGGAGCTGTTTTTT
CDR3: CASSLEGLGASGELFF